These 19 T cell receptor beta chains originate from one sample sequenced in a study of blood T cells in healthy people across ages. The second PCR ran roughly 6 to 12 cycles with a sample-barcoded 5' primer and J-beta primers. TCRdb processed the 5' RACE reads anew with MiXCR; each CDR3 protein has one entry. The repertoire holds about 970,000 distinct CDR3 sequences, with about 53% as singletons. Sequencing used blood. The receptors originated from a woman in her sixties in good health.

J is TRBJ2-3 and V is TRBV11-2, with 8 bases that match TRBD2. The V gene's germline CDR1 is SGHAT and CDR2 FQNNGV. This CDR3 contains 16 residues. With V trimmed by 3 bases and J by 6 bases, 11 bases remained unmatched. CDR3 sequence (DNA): TGTGCCAGCAGCTTGGTGATAGCGGGAACCTGGGATACGCAGTATTTT. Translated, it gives CASSLVIAGTWDTQYF.

DNA for the CDR3: TGTGCCACCAGTGATAAACAGCTCGGCCAGTTCTTC. Translation gives CATSDKQLGQFF. The chain employs TRBV24-1 and TRBJ2-1; D gene unclear. The CDR3 is 12 residues long. V lost 3 bases to trimming and J lost 13 bases, with 12 bases between them. Per the germline V gene, CDR1 is KGHDR and CDR2 is SFDVKD.

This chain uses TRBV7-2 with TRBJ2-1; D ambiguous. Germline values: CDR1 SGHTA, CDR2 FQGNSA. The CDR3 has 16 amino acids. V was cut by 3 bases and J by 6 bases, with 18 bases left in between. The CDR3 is CASSLIFRNAFNEQFF. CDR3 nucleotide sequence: TGTGCCAGCAGCTTGATCTTCCGTAATGCCTTCAATGAGCAGTTCTTC.

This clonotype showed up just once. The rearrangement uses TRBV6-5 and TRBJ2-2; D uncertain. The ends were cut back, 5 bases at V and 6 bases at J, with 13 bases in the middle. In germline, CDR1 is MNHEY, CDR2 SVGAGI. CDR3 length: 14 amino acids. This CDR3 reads CASSLGRPAGELFF. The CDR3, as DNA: TGTGCCAGCAGTCTGGGCAGGCCCGCCGGGGAGCTGTTTTTT.

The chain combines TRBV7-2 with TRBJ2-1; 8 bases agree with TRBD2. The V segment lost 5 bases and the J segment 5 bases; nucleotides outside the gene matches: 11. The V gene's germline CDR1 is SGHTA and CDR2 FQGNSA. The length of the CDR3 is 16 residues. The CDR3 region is CASSPRGGPINNEQFF. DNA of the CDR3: TGTGCCAGCAGCCCCCGGGGGGGCCCCATAAACAATGAGCAGTTCTTC.

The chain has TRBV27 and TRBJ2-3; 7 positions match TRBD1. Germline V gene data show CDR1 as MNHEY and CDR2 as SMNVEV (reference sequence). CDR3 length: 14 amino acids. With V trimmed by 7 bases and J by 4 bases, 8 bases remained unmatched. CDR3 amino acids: CASKLQGYADTQYF. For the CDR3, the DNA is TGTGCCAGCAAGCTACAGGGGTACGCAGATACGCAGTATTTT.

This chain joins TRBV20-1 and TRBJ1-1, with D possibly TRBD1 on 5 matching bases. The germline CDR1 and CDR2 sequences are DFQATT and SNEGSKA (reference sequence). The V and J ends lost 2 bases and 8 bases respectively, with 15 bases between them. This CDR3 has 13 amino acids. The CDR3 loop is CSARPGLNREAFF. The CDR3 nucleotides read TGCAGTGCTAGACCGGGACTGAATCGAGAAGCTTTCTTT.

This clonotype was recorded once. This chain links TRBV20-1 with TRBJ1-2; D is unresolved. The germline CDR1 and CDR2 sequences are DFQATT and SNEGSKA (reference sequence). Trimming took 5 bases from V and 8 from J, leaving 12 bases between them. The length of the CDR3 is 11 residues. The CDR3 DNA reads TGCAGTGCTCCCCGGGCCTTGGGCTACACCTTC. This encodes CSAPRALGYTF.

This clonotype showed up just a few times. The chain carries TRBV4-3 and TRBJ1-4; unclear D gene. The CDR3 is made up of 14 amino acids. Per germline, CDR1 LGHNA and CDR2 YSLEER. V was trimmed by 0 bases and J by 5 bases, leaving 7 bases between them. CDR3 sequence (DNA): TGCGCCAGCAGCCAAGAGACGGGGAATGAAAAACTGTTTTTT. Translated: CASSQETGNEKLFF.

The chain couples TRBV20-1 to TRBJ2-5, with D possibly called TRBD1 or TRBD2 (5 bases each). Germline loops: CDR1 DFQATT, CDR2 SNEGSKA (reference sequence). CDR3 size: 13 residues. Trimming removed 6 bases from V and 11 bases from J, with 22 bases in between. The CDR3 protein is CSALLGVISVQYF. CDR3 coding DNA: TGCAGTGCCCTACTGGGGGTTATCAGCGTGCAGTACTTC.

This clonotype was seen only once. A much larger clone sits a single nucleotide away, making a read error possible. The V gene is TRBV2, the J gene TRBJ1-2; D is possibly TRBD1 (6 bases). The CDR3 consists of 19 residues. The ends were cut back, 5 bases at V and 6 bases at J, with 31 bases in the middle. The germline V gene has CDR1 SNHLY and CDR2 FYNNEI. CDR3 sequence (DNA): TGTGCCAGCAGTCTCGGTGGGATGACAGGAGGCAGACAGGTTCATGGCTACACCTTC. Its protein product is CASSLGGMTGGRQVHGYTF.

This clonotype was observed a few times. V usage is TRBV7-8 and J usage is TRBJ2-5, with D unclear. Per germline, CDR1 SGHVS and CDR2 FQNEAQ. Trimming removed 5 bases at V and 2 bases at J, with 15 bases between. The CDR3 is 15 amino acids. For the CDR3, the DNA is TGTGCCAGCAGCACCCCAGGACGAAAACAAGAGACCCAGTACTTC. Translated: CASSTPGRKQETQYF.

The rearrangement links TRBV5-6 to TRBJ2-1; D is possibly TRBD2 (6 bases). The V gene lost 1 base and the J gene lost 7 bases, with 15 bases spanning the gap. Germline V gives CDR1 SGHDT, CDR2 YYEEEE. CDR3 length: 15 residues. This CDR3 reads CASSLSAGLLNEQFF. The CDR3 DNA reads TGTGCCAGCAGCTTGTCGGCGGGACTCTTGAATGAGCAGTTCTTC.

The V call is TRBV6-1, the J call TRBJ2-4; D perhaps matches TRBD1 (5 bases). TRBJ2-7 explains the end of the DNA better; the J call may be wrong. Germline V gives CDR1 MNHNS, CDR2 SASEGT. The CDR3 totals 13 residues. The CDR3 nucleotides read TGTGCCAGCAGTGCCTTCTCAGGGTACGAGCAGTACTTC. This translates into CASSAFSGYEQYF.

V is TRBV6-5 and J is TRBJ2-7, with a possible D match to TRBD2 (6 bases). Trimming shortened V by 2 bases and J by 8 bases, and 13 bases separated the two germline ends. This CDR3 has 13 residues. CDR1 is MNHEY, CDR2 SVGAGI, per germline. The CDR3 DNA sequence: TGTGCCAGCAGTTACGGGAGGTTGGGGAAGCAGTACTTC. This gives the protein CASSYGRLGKQYF.

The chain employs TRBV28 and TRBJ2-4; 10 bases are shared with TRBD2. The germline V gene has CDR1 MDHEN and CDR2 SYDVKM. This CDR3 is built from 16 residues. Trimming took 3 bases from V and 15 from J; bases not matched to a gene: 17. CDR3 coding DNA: TGTGCCAGCAGTTTCCTAGCGGGAGAGGTCCAAGAGACCCGGTACTTC. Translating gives CASSFLAGEVQETRYF.

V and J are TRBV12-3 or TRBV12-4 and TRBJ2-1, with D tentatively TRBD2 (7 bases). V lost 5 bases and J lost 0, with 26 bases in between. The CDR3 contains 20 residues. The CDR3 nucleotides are TGTGCCAGCAGTGGGGGGGACAATCCTATGTTCCGGCACTCCTACAATGAGCAGTTCTTC. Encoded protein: CASSGGDNPMFRHSYNEQFF.

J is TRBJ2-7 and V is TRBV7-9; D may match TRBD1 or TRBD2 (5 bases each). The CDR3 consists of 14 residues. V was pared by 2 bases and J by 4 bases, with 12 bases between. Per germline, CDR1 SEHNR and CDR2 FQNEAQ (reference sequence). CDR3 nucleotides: TGTGCCAGCAGCTTAATGGGACGGAGTTACGAGCAGTACTTC. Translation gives CASSLMGRSYEQYF.

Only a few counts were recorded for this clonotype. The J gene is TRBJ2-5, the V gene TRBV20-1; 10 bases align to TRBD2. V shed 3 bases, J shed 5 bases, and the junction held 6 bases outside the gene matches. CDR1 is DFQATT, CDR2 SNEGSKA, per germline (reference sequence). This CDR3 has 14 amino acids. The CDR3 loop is CSASDSGRWETQYF. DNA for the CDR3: TGCAGTGCTAGTGATAGCGGGAGGTGGGAGACCCAGTACTTC.